The 31 T cell receptor beta chains listed next were all sequenced from one sample in a study of shared clonotypes between healthy human individuals. The data were produced by immunoSEQ multiplex PCR, yet TCRdb's version contains in-frame clones alone and is incomplete. The repertoire includes about 460,000 clones, more than 70% of them detected once, and approximately 12% sits in the top ten. Sequencing was done on a sample of PBMCs. The receptors were sampled from a woman in her 40s in good health. Some clones in this sample may be carry-over from other donors' samples.

The chain combines TRBV28 with TRBJ1-1; D may be TRBD1 (6 bases). The CDR3 length is 15 residues. Germline V gene lookup returns CDR1 MDHEN and CDR2 SYDVKM. Trimming removed 6 bases from V and 3 bases from J, with 17 bases in between. This CDR3 reads CASRGAGVGYTEAFF. CDR3 coding DNA: TGTGCCAGCAGGGGGGCAGGGGTAGGGTACACTGAAGCTTTCTTT.

The chain has TRBV10-3 and TRBJ1-1; perhaps TRBD1 as D (6 bases). This CDR3 region has 15 residues. The V end lost 6 bases, the J end lost 0 bases, and 14 bases lay between the germline ends. Germline lookup yields CDR1 ENHRY and CDR2 SYGVKD. The CDR3 region is CAISGGQFMNTEAFF. The DNA of the CDR3 is TGTGCCATCAGCGGGGGGCAGTTCATGAACACTGAAGCTTTCTTT.

The chain carries TRBV28 and TRBJ1-1; 8 bases are a match to TRBD1. The CDR3 is 14 residues long. Germline loops: CDR1 MDHEN, CDR2 SYDVKM. The junction had 8 bases not matched to a gene; V was cut back by 7 bases and J by 4 bases. This CDR3 reads CASKLGQGVTEAFF. CDR3 nucleotide sequence: TGTGCCAGCAAGTTAGGACAGGGCGTCACTGAAGCTTTCTTT.

Remarks on this clone: Since a far larger clone is one base different, this is likely a read error. V is TRBV29-1 and J is TRBJ2-6; D is undetermined. The CDR3 sequence is 14 residues long. V lost 7 bases and J lost 0, with 10 bases in between. CDR1 is SQVTM, CDR2 ANQGSEA, per germline. The CDR3 loop reads CSAVSGSGANVLTF. Here the CDR3 DNA reads TGCAGCGCTGTCTCTGGCTCTGGGGCCAACGTCCTGACTTTC.

A single count supports this clone. CDR3 nucleotides: TGTGCCAGCAGCTTAACAGGACAGGGAAGCCTATTCTATGGCTACACCTTC. Translation gives CASSLTGQGSLFYGYTF. This chain joins TRBV7-2 and TRBJ1-2; 8 bases fit TRBD1. Germline CDR1 is SGHTA and CDR2 is FQGNSA. The CDR3 runs to 17 residues. With 2 bases clipped from V and 4 bases from J, the junction kept 12 bases outside the gene matches. Drawing the rest from reference TRBV7-2 and TRBJ1-2, the complete variable domain is GAGVSQSPSNKVTEKGKDVELRCDPISGHTALYWYRQSLGQGLEFLIYFQGNSAPDKSGLPSDRFSAERTGGSVSTLTIQRTQQEDSAVYLCASSLTGQGSLFYGYTFGSGTRLTVV.

The rearrangement links TRBV18 to TRBJ1-1; 8 bases line up with TRBD1. The CDR3 consists of 14 residues. Germline CDR1 and CDR2: KGHSH and LQKENI. V shed 5 bases, J shed 7 bases, and the junction held 9 bases outside the gene matches. This CDR3 is CASSITGTGFEAFF. The CDR3 DNA is TGTGCCAGCTCAATAACCGGGACAGGTTTTGAAGCTTTCTTT.

The V call is TRBV5-4, the J call TRBJ2-3; 10 bases map to TRBD1. Germline V gives CDR1 SGHNT, CDR2 YYREEE (reference sequence). The V gene end was trimmed by 4 bases and the J gene end by 3 bases; junction bases not matched to a gene: 2. CDR3 length: 14 residues. The DNA for the CDR3 is TGTGCCAGCAGCCGGGACAGGGGAACAGATACGCAGTATTTT. It codes for CASSRDRGTDTQYF.

The chain carries TRBV18 and TRBJ2-3; D may be TRBD1 (6 bases). The V gene lost 2 bases and the J gene lost 2 bases, with 11 bases spanning the gap. Germline V CDR1 and CDR2: KGHSH, LQKENI. This CDR3 contains 15 residues. This chain's CDR3 is CASSPADRTTDTQYF. The CDR3 bases are TGTGCCAGCTCACCAGCGGACAGAACCACAGATACGCAGTATTTT. The full variable domain, completed using reference TRBV18 and TRBJ2-3, is NAGVMQNPRHLVRRRGQEARLRCSPMKGHSHVYWYRQLPEEGLKFMVYLQKENIIDESGMPKERFSAEFPKEGPSILRIQQVVRGDSAAYFCASSPADRTTDTQYFGPGTRLTVL.

The chain has TRBV30 and TRBJ2-7, with no clear D. This CDR3 region has 15 residues. V dropped 3 bases and J dropped 2 bases, with 17 bases sitting between them. Germline assignment: CDR1 GTSNPN and CDR2 SVGIG (reference sequence). The CDR3 DNA is TGTGCCTGGAGGGTAGTTGGGCGAAAAACCTACGAGCAGTACTTC. As protein: CAWRVVGRKTYEQYF.

The chain joins TRBV5-1 to TRBJ1-2; 11 bases agree with TRBD1. Germline values: CDR1 SGHRS, CDR2 YFSETQ. The CDR3 length is 14 residues. The V gene end was trimmed by 4 bases and the J gene end by 7 bases; junction bases not matched to a gene: 6. The CDR3 coding sequence is TGCGCCAGCAGCGCCGGACAGGGGGCAGGTGGCTACACCTTC. Protein: CASSAGQGAGGYTF.

The V gene is TRBV18, the J gene TRBJ2-1, with TRBD2 identical over 8 bases. The CDR3 runs to 15 residues. J gave up 6 bases and V 3 bases, and 7 bases lay outside the gene matches. Germline CDR1 reads KGHSH; CDR2 reads LQKENI. CDR3 in amino acids: CASSPFGGARNEQFF. The CDR3 nucleotides are TGTGCCAGCTCACCCTTCGGGGGGGCGCGCAATGAGCAGTTCTTC.

Concerning this clone itself: A read error likely explains this, since a far larger clone differs by one base. Other DNA sequences in this specimen translate into the identical CDR3. This sequence joins TRBV15 and TRBJ2-7; tentatively, D is TRBD1 or TRBD2 (7 bases each). Germline CDR1 reads LNHNV; CDR2 reads YYDKDF (reference sequence). The CDR3 is 20 amino acids. The CDR3 DNA reads as TGCGCCACCAGCAGAGACAGGGATTGGGGAGCGGGACCACATCGGTACGAGCAGTACTTC. Its protein product is CATSRDRDWGAGPHRYEQYF. The variable domain in full, with the rest retrieved from reference TRBV15 and TRBJ2-7, is DAMVIQNPRYQVTQFGKPVTLSCSQTLNHNVMYWYQQKSSQAPKLLFHYYDKDFNNEADTPDNFQSRRPNTSFCFLDIRSPGLGDTAMYLCATSRDRDWGAGPHRYEQYFGPGTRLTVT.

Worth noting for this clone: A far more abundant clone sits one base away, making this likely a read error. The CDR3: CDSSPGRSGANVLTF. CDR3 nucleotides: TGTGACAGCAGCCCGGGACGGTCTGGGGCCAACGTCCTGACTTTC. J is TRBJ2-6 and V is TRBV5-6; D may match TRBD1 or TRBD2 (5 bases each). The CDR3 length is 15 residues. Germline-derived CDR1 and CDR2 are SGHDT and YYEEEE.

The CDR3 here is CASSQLDSYNEQFF. The CDR3 DNA follows: TGCGCCAGCAGCCAACTAGACTCGTACAATGAGCAGTTCTTC. This chain connects TRBV4-1 to TRBJ2-1, with no clear D. CDR1 MGHRA and CDR2 YSYEKL come from the germline V gene. The V and J ends lost 2 bases and 4 bases respectively, with 9 bases between them. The CDR3 spans 14 residues.

The chain recombines TRBV19 with TRBJ2-2; D is unresolved. V gave up 3 bases and J gave up 2 bases, with 10 bases separating them. The CDR3 is 15 residues long. The germline V gene encodes CDR1 LNHDA and CDR2 SQIVND (reference sequence). CDR3 bases: TGTGCCAGTAGTATTGTCAGCCGAAACACCGGGGAGCTGTTTTTT. As protein: CASSIVSRNTGELFF.

V is TRBV18 and J is TRBJ2-5; 11 bases are shared with TRBD2. The CDR3 totals 16 residues. CDR1 KGHSH and CDR2 LQKENI come from the germline V gene. V lost 1 base, J lost 7 bases, and 8 bases stayed unmatched. The CDR3 loop reads CASSPRATSGKGTQYF. CDR3 nucleotides: TGTGCCAGCTCACCACGTGCGACTAGCGGGAAGGGGACCCAGTACTTC.

The sample holds one count of this clone. V usage is TRBV10-3 and J usage is TRBJ2-7; 9 positions match TRBD1. CDR3 length equals 13 residues. Germline assignment: CDR1 ENHRY and CDR2 SYGVKD. Trimming took 9 bases from V and 4 from J; bases not matched to a gene: 7. The CDR3 region is CAIRGDRDYEQYF. The CDR3 DNA is TGTGCCATACGCGGGGACAGGGATTACGAGCAGTACTTC.

There are a few counts of this clone. The chain couples TRBV27 to TRBJ2-7, with TRBD1 matching 9 bases. The V gene's germline CDR1 is MNHEY and CDR2 SMNVEV (reference sequence). The V segment lost 2 bases and the J segment 2 bases; nucleotides outside the gene matches: 1. The CDR3 sequence is 14 residues long. As DNA, the CDR3 is TGTGCCAGCAGTTTAAGGGACAGGGCCTACGAGCAGTACTTC. Amino acids: CASSLRDRAYEQYF.

The gene calls are TRBV27 and TRBJ2-7, with D tentatively TRBD2 (5 bases). Germline CDR1 MNHEY, CDR2 SMNVEV (reference sequence). V was clipped by 8 bases and J by 3 bases, with 14 bases between them. CDR3 length: 13 residues. CDR3 in amino acids: CASGGGHIYEQYF. The CDR3, as DNA: TGTGCCAGCGGTGGAGGCCACATCTACGAGCAGTACTTC.

The chain links TRBV25-1 to TRBJ2-3; 8 bases are shared with TRBD2. V shed 1 base, J shed 5 bases, and the junction held 14 bases outside the gene matches. The CDR3 extends over 18 amino acids. CDR1 MGHDK and CDR2 SYGVNS come from the germline V gene. The CDR3 protein is CASSESRGRGLVRDTQYF. The CDR3 coding sequence is TGTGCCAGCAGTGAATCGCGTGGGCGGGGACTAGTGCGAGATACGCAGTATTTT. The whole variable domain, filled in from reference TRBV25-1 and TRBJ2-3, reads EADIYQTPRYLVIGTGKKITLECSQTMGHDKMYWYQQDPGMELHLIHYSYGVNSTEKGDLSSESTVSRIRTEHFPLTLESARPSHTSQYLCASSESRGRGLVRDTQYFGPGTRLTVL.

DNA of the CDR3: TGTGCCAGCAGCTTAGTTCCTAGCGGGAGGTCCCTGTTCTTC. Protein sequence: CASSLVPSGRSLFF. The rearrangement joins TRBV7-2 to TRBJ2-1, with TRBD2 identical over 11 bases. CDR3 length: 14 residues. Germline CDR1 SGHTA, CDR2 FQGNSA. V shed 1 base and J 15 bases; nucleotides not matched to a gene: 8.

Worth noting for this clone: Other DNA sequences in the same sample also yield this CDR3. The genes are TRBV28 and TRBJ2-7, with D perhaps matching TRBD1 (5 bases). V gave up 2 bases and J gave up 4 bases, with 6 bases separating them. The germline gives CDR1 MDHEN, CDR2 SYDVKM. The length of the CDR3 is 12 residues. CDR3 loop: CASSLPGYEQYF. For the CDR3, the DNA is TGTGCCAGCAGTTTACCAGGGTACGAGCAGTACTTC.

This clone was counted a few times. A read error may explain this, as a much larger clone is one base away. This chain joins TRBV6-4 and TRBJ2-3, with D perhaps matching TRBD2 (5 bases). Trimming left V 4 bases short and J 0 bases short, with 11 bases between. This CDR3 contains 15 residues. Germline CDR1 reads MRHNA; CDR2 reads SNTAGT. The chain's CDR3 is CASSGTGGSTDTQYF. The CDR3, as DNA: TGTGCCAGCAGTGGGACTGGCGGGAGCACAGATACGCAGTATTTT.

This clone was picked up many times. The chain couples TRBV15 to TRBJ2-1; D is possibly TRBD1 (5 bases). V was trimmed by 0 bases and J by 2 bases, leaving 14 bases between them. This CDR3 is 17 amino acids long. Per the germline V gene, CDR1 is LNHNV and CDR2 is YYDKDF (reference sequence). This CDR3 reads CATSREVTVVPYNEQFF. The CDR3 nucleotides read TGTGCCACCAGCAGAGAGGTGACAGTTGTTCCCTACAATGAGCAGTTCTTC.

The chain links TRBV7-2 to TRBJ2-1, with D maybe TRBD1 (6 bases). Germline V gene sequence: CDR1 SGHTA, CDR2 FQGNSA. The V end was cut by 0 bases, the J end by 6 bases, with 9 bases between. The CDR3 runs 14 residues. CDR3 in amino acids: CASSLATGGNEQFF. The CDR3 DNA sequence: TGTGCCAGCAGCTTAGCGACAGGCGGCAATGAGCAGTTCTTC.

This clone has just a few counts. The chain couples TRBV29-1 to TRBJ2-3; D perhaps matches TRBD2 (5 bases). Germline V CDR1 and CDR2: SQVTM, ANQGSEA. V lost 7 bases to trimming and J lost 2 bases, with 10 bases between them. This CDR3 has 12 amino acids. CDR3 sequence (DNA): TGCAGCGCCCGGGGATACACAGATACGCAGTATTTT. Translating gives CSARGYTDTQYF.

The chain carries TRBV28 and TRBJ1-1; D remains unclear. From germline, CDR1 is MDHEN and CDR2 SYDVKM. This CDR3 is 13 amino acids long. Trimming took off 10 bases at V and 2 bases at J, with 14 bases between the two ends. The CDR3 coding sequence is TGTGCCACTCAAGATAAGGGAAACACTGAAGCTTTCTTT. Amino acid sequence: CATQDKGNTEAFF.

The genes are TRBV29-1 and TRBJ2-7; TRBD1 might be the D (5 bases). V was clipped by 7 bases and J by 3 bases, with 13 bases between them. The CDR3 spans 12 residues. The V gene's germline CDR1 is SQVTM and CDR2 ANQGSEA. The CDR3 reads CSAKTELYEQYF. CDR3 coding DNA: TGCAGCGCAAAGACAGAACTCTACGAGCAGTACTTC.

V usage is TRBV18 and J usage is TRBJ1-2; the match to TRBD1 covers 7 bases. CDR1 KGHSH and CDR2 LQKENI come from the germline V gene. The J segment lost 4 bases and the V segment lost 3 bases, leaving 5 bases of the junction unmatched. This CDR3 contains 14 residues. The DNA for the CDR3 is TGTGCCAGCTCACCGGTCCGGGACAGCTATGGCTACACCTTC. Translation: CASSPVRDSYGYTF.

This clone came up many times. The chain links TRBV27 to TRBJ1-5; D remains ambiguous. V lost 2 bases, J lost 7 bases, and 9 bases lay in between. The CDR3 sequence is 13 residues long. Germline lookup yields CDR1 MNHEY and CDR2 SMNVEV (reference sequence). The chain's CDR3 is CASSLTFRQPQHF. CDR3 in DNA: TGTGCCAGCAGTTTAACATTCCGCCAGCCCCAGCATTTT.

This chain links TRBV7-2 with TRBJ2-3; 8 positions agree with TRBD1. In germline, CDR1 is SGHTA, CDR2 FQGNSA. V shed 1 base and J 6 bases; nucleotides not matched to a gene: 3. The length of the CDR3 is 14 residues. CDR3 DNA: TGTGCCAGCAGCTTAGACGGGACAGGCGATACGCAGTATTTT. Translated, it gives CASSLDGTGDTQYF. The entire variable domain, with the rest obtained from reference TRBV7-2 and TRBJ2-3, is as follows: GAGVSQSPSNKVTEKGKDVELRCDPISGHTALYWYRQSLGQGLEFLIYFQGNSAPDKSGLPSDRFSAERTGGSVSTLTIQRTQQEDSAVYLCASSLDGTGDTQYFGPGTRLTVL.